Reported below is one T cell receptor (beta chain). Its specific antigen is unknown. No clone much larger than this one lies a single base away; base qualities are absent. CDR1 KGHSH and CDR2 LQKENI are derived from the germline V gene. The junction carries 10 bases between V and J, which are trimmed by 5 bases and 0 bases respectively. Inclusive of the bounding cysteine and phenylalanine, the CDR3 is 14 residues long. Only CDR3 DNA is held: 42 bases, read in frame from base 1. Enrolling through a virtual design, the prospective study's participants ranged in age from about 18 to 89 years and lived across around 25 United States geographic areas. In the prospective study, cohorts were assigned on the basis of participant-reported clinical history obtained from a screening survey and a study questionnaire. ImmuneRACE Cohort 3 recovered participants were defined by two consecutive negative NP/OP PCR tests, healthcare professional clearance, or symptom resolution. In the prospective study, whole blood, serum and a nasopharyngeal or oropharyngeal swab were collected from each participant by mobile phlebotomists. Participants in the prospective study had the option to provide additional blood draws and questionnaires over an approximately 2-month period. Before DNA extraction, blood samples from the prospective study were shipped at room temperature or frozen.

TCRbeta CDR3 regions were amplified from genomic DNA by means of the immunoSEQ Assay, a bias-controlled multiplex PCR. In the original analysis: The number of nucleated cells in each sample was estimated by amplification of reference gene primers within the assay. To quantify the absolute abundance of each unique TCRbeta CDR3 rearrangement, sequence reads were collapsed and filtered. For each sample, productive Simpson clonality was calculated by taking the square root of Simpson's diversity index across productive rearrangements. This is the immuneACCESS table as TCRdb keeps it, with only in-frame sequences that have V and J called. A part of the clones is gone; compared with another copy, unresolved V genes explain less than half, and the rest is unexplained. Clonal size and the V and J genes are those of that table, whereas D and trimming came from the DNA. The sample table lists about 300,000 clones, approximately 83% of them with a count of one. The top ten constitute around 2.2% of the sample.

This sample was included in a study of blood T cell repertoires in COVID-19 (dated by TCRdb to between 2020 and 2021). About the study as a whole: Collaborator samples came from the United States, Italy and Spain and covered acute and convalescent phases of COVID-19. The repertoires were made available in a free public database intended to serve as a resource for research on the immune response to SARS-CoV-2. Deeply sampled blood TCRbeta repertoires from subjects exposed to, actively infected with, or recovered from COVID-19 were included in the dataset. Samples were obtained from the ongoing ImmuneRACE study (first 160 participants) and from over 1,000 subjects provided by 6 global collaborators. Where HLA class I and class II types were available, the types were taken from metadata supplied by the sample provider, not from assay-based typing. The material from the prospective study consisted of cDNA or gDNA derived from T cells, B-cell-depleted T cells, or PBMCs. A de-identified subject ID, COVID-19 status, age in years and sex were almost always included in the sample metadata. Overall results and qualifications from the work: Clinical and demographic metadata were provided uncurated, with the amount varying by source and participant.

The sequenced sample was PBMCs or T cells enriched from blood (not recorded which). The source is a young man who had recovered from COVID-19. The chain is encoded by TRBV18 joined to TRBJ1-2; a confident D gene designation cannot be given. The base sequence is TGTGCCAGCTCAGAGGGCGAAGCTAACTATGGCTACACCTTC. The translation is CASSEGEANYGYTF.